One sample yielded the 12 T cell receptor beta chains listed below, sequenced in a study of CD8+ T cells in alopecia areata. RNA, once extracted, was reverse transcribed into cDNA for use as the sequencing template. Sequencing used immunoSEQ multiplex PCR; TCRdb keeps in-frame clones, though not all of them. The data contain 150,000 or so clones, roughly 50% of them seen just once; the ten biggest clones take up about 4.4%. Sequenced input: CD4+ T cells sorted from blood. Every receptor here comes from a human donor in good health.

This chain connects TRBV27 to TRBJ1-1, with 9 bases aligning to TRBD1. Germline trimming cut 4 bases from V and 0 bases from J; bases unmatched to any gene: 9. The germline CDR1 and CDR2 sequences are MNHEY and SMNVEV (reference sequence). The CDR3 is 17 amino acids. This chain's CDR3 is CASSSHRQGVLNTEAFF. The CDR3 DNA follows: TGTGCCAGCAGTTCGCACCGACAGGGGGTGTTGAACACTGAAGCTTTCTTT.

This chain uses TRBV9 with TRBJ1-1; D may be TRBD1 (5 bases). V was shortened by 4 bases and J by 4 bases, with 11 bases between the two germline ends. Germline CDR1 and CDR2: SGDLS and YYNGEE. This CDR3 has 13 amino acids. The CDR3, as DNA: TGTGCCAGCAGCCCCCGGCAGGGCACTGAAGCTTTCTTT. Its translation: CASSPRQGTEAFF.

This chain connects TRBV7-9 to TRBJ2-7; a weak D match, TRBD1 (5 bases). Germline values: CDR1 SEHNR, CDR2 FQNEAQ (reference sequence). V lost 3 bases and J 0 bases, leaving 12 bases between the germline ends. This CDR3 has 15 amino acids. CDR3 sequence (DNA): TGTGCCAGCAGCTTTACAGGAACGAACTCCTACGAGCAGTACTTC. This codes for CASSFTGTNSYEQYF.

V is TRBV5-1 and J is TRBJ2-3; D not certain. Germline V gene lookup returns CDR1 SGHRS and CDR2 YFSETQ. V lost 1 base and J 1 base, leaving 13 bases between the germline ends. This CDR3 contains 16 residues. The CDR3 DNA reads as TGCGCCAGCAGCTTGTATCACATACTGCGCACAGATACGCAGTATTTT. Translating gives CASSLYHILRTDTQYF.

The chain links TRBV29-1 to TRBJ1-1; 7 bases fit TRBD1. The CDR3 loop spans 14 amino acids. CDR1 is SQVTM and CDR2 is ANQGSEA in the germline V gene. V trimming: 6 bases; J trimming: 3 bases; junction bases outside the gene matches: 10. The CDR3 DNA reads as TGCAGCGTAGTCACAGGGGTGTTTGACACTGAAGCTTTCTTT. This gives the protein CSVVTGVFDTEAFF. Supplemented by reference TRBV29-1 and TRBJ1-1, the full variable domain reads SAVISQKPSRDICQRGTSLTIQCQVDSQVTMMFWYRQQPGQSLTLIATANQGSEATYESGFVIDKFPISRPNLTFSTLTVSNMSPEDSSIYLCSVVTGVFDTEAFFGQGTRLTVV.

The rearrangement links TRBV19 to TRBJ1-5; weak D call: TRBD1 (5 bases). This CDR3 region has 14 residues. Trimming stripped 5 bases from V and 5 bases from J, with 13 bases between. CDR1 is LNHDA and CDR2 is SQIVND in the germline V gene (reference sequence). CDR3 nucleotides: TGTGCCAGTAGTTTATGGGGGGGGGATCAGCCCCAGCATTTT. Translated, it gives CASSLWGGDQPQHF. The complete variable domain, with remaining parts taken from reference TRBV19 and TRBJ1-5, reads DGGITQSPKYLFRKEGQNVTLSCEQNLNHDAMYWYRQDPGQGLRLIYYSQIVNDFQKGDIAEGYSVSREKKESFPLTVTSAQKNPTAFYLCASSLWGGDQPQHFGDGTRLSIL.

The chain uses TRBV6-5 and TRBJ1-1; D remains unclear. The CDR3 has 13 amino acids. Germline CDR1 MNHEY, CDR2 SVGAGI. Trimming cost V 0 bases and J 2 bases, with 4 bases left between them. The CDR3 here is CASSYSHNTEAFF. The CDR3 region has the DNA TGTGCCAGCAGTTACTCCCACAACACTGAAGCTTTCTTT.

The chain couples TRBV30 to TRBJ2-7; no firm D call. Germline V gene sequence: CDR1 GTSNPN, CDR2 SVGIG (reference sequence). The germline V and J ends were trimmed by 5 bases and 4 bases, with 9 bases remaining between them. The CDR3 contains 11 residues. The CDR3 bases are TGTGCCTGGGGTTTCCATTACGAGCAGTACTTC. This codes for CAWGFHYEQYF.

This chain joins TRBV7-9 and TRBJ1-1; D is unresolved. Between the trimmed V and J ends, which lost 5 bases and 3 bases, there was a span of 19 bases. CDR3 size: 16 residues. From germline, CDR1 is SEHNR and CDR2 FQNEAQ (reference sequence). DNA of the CDR3: TGTGCCAGCAGCCAAGTCCGGGCCCGGCCAGACACTGAAGCTTTCTTT. It specifies CASSQVRARPDTEAFF.

This sequence joins TRBV28 and TRBJ1-1; TRBD1 matches 9 bases. There are 15 residues in the CDR3. Trimming took 5 bases from V and 0 from J; bases not matched to a gene: 4. Germline V gene lookup returns CDR1 MDHEN and CDR2 SYDVKM. The CDR3 sequence: CASSPGTGMNTEAFF. CDR3 in DNA: TGTGCCAGCAGTCCCGGGACAGGGATGAACACTGAAGCTTTCTTT.

This sequence joins TRBV6-5 and TRBJ2-3; no definite D call. Looked up from germline, CDR1 is MNHEY and CDR2 is SVGAGI. There are 13 residues in the CDR3. V shed 2 bases and J shed 3 bases, with 6 bases lying between them. Here the CDR3 DNA reads TGTGCCAGCAGTTACCAGAGGACAGATACGCAGTATTTT. This encodes CASSYQRTDTQYF.

This sequence joins TRBV4-1 and TRBJ2-7, with TRBD2 matching 11 bases. V lost 0 bases to trimming and J lost 2 bases; unmatched junction nucleotides: 9. This CDR3 has 18 residues. CDR1 MGHRA and CDR2 YSYEKL come from the germline V gene. Here the CDR3 DNA reads TGCGCCAGCAGCCAAGAAGTGGGGGTACTAGCGGGAGCCTACGAGCAGTACTTC. Its translation is CASSQEVGVLAGAYEQYF.